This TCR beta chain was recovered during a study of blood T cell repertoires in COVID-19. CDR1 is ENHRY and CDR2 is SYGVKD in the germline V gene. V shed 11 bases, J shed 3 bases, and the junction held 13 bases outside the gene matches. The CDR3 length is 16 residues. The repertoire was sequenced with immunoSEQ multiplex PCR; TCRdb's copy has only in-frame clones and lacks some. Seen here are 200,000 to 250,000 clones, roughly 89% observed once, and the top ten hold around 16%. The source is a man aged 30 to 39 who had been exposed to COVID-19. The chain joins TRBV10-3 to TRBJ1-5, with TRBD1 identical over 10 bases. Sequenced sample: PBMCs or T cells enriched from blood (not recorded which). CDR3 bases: TGTGCCGTCGGAGGGGGACAGGGGAAAGACAATCAGCCCCAGCATTTT. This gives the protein CAVGGGQGKDNQPQHF.